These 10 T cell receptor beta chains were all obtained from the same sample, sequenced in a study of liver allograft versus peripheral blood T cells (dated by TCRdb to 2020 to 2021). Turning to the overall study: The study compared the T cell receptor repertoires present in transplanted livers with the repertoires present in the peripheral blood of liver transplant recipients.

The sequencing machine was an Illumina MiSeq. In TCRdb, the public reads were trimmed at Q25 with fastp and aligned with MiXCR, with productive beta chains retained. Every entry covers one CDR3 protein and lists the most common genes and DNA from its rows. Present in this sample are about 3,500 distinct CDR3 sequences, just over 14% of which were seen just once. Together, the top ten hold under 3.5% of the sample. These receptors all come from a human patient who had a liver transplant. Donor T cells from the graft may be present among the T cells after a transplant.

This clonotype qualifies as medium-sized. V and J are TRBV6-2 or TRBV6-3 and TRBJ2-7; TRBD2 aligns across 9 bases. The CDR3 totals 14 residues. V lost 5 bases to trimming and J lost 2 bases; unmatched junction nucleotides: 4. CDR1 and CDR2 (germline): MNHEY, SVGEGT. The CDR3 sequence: CASSGTSRAYEQYF. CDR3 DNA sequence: TGTGCCAGCAGTGGGACTAGCCGAGCCTACGAGCAGTACTTC.

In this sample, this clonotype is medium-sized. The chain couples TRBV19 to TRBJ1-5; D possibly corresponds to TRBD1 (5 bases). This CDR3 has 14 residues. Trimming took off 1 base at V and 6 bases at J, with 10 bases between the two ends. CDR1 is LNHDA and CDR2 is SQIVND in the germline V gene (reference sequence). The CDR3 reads CASSIGDFSQPQHF. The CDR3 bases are TGTGCCAGTAGTATAGGGGACTTCAGTCAGCCCCAGCATTTT. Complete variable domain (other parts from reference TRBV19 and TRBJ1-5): DGGITQSPKYLFRKEGQNVTLSCEQNLNHDAMYWYRQDPGQGLRLIYYSQIVNDFQKGDIAEGYSVSREKKESFPLTVTSAQKNPTAFYLCASSIGDFSQPQHFGDGTRLSIL.

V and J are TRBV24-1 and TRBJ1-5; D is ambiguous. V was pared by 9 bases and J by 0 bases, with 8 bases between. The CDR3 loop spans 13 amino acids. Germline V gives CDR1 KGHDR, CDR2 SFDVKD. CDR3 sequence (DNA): TGTGCCACCTCAAGTTATAGCAATCAGCCCCAGCATTTT. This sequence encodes CATSSYSNQPQHF.

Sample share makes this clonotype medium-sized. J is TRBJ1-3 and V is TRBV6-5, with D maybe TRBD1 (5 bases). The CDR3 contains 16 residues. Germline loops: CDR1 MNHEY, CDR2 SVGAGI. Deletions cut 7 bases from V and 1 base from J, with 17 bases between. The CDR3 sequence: CASTRMPQASGNTIYF. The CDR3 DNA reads TGTGCCAGCACTCGAATGCCACAGGCATCTGGAAACACCATATATTTT.

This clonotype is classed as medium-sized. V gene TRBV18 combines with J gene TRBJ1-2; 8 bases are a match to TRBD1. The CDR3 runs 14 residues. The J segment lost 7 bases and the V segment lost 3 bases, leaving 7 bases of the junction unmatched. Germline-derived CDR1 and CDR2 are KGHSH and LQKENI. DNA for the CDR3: TGTGCCAGCTCACCGGAGCAGGGGGCTCTTGGCTACACCTTC. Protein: CASSPEQGALGYTF. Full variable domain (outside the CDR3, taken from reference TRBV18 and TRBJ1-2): NAGVMQNPRHLVRRRGQEARLRCSPMKGHSHVYWYRQLPEEGLKFMVYLQKENIIDESGMPKERFSAEFPKEGPSILRIQQVVRGDSAAYFCASSPEQGALGYTFGSGTRLTVV.

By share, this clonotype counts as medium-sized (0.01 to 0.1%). The CDR3 DNA is TGTGCCAGTAGCACCCAAGAGACCCAGTACTTC. Amino acids: CASSTQETQYF. The chain carries TRBV19 and TRBJ2-5; D not resolved. With 6 bases removed from V and 1 base from J, the gap between germline ends came to 3 bases. This CDR3 has 11 residues. CDR1 is LNHDA, CDR2 SQIVND, per germline (reference sequence).

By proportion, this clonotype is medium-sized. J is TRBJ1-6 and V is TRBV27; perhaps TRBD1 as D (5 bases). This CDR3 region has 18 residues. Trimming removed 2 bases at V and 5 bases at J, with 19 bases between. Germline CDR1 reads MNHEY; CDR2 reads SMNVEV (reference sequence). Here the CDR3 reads CASSLEPADSNHNSPLHF. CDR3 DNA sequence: TGTGCCAGCAGTTTAGAACCCGCCGACAGCAACCATAATTCACCCCTCCACTTT.

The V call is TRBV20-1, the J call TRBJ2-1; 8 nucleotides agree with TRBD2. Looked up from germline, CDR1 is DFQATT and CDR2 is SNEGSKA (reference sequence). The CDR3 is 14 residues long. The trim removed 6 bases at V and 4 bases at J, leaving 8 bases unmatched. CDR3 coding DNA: TGCAGTGCAACGGGACTAGGGGAATACAATGAGCAGTTCTTC. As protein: CSATGLGEYNEQFF.

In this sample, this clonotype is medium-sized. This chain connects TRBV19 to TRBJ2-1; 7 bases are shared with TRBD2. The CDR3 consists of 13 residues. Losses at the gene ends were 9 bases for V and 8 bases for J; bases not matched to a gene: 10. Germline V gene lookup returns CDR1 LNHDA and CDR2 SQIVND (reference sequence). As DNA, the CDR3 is TGTGCCAGCAGTGGACTAGATAGTTATGAGCAGTTCTTC. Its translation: CASSGLDSYEQFF.

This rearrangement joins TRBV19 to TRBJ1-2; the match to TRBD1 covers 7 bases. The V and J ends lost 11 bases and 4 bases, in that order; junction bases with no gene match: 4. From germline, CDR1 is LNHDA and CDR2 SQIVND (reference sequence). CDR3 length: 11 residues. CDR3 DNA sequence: TGTGCCGTCGGGACAGCCTATGGCTACACCTTC. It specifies CAVGTAYGYTF. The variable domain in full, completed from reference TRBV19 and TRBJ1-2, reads DGGITQSPKYLFRKEGQNVTLSCEQNLNHDAMYWYRQDPGQGLRLIYYSQIVNDFQKGDIAEGYSVSREKKESFPLTVTSAQKNPTAFYLCAVGTAYGYTFGSGTRLTVV.